This T cell receptor (beta chain) was captured in a study of tumor-infiltrating lymphocytes in localized non-small cell lung cancer. Study context: Patients included smokers and never-smokers with various histologies, some sampled after neoadjuvant chemotherapy. Study-wide points: IM1 and IM2 tumors showed no difference in T-cell fraction. Each assay used a separate piece of the same tissue. Higher tumor T cell infiltration than in uninvolved lung was supported by TCRbeta sequencing.

Per germline, CDR1 SGHAT and CDR2 FQDESV (reference sequence). V was pared by 5 bases and J by 5 bases, with 12 bases between. The CDR3 spans 14 residues. For this clone: Antigen unknown.

Data came from immunoSEQ multiplex PCR; TCRdb stores just in-frame clones and leaves some out. The sample carries thousands of clones, more than 70% recorded once. This clonotype was sampled from a human donor with non-small cell lung cancer. Sequenced: uninvolved lung tissue not adjacent to the tumor. The chain uses TRBV11-1 and TRBJ2-2, with D maybe TRBD2 (6 bases). CDR3 DNA: TGTGCCAGCAGCCCCTATGGGGGGACCGGGGAGCTGTTTTTT. Amino acids: CASSPYGGTGELFF.